This T cell receptor (beta chain) was captured by sequencing in a study of Graves' ophthalmopathy and Graves' hyperthyroidism. CDR3 regions of TCR beta were amplified from RNA transcripts. An initial RT-PCR round employing HTBI primers preceded a second-round multiplex PCR. One entry per CDR3 protein, called by TCRdb with MiXCR from the multiplex PCR reads. The sample has about 740,000 distinct CDR3 sequences, 35% to 50% seen once. Study results and limitations: Detection in blood was also observed for most expanded thyroid clonotypes above 0.001 frequency.

As for this clonotype: The antigen remains undetermined.

This clonotype was sampled from an adult man with Graves' ophthalmopathy. The source material was peripheral blood.

In nucleotides, the CDR3 is TGTGCCACCAGCAGTTACACACAGGCCACCTACGAGCAGTACTTC. Protein: CATSSYTQATYEQYF. The rearrangement links TRBV15 to TRBJ2-7, with a tentative D call TRBD1 (5 bases). The CDR3 has 15 amino acids. Trimming shortened V by 3 bases and J by 2 bases, and 14 bases separated the two germline ends. Germline V gene lookup returns CDR1 LNHNV and CDR2 YYDKDF (reference sequence).